These T cell receptor beta chains were read from a single sample in a study of blood T cell repertoires in COVID-19. Assay used: immunoSEQ multiplex PCR; TCRdb lists only in-frame clones, some missing. The sample has 150,000 to 170,000 clones; 65% to 90% are singletons. The sequenced sample consisted of peripheral blood. The receptors come from a woman in her fifties or sixties with COVID-19, enrolled during active disease. The CDR3 runs from the conserved cysteine through the conserved F or W. D genes are given only for firm matches. The size of a clone is reported for some rows only, either as once, few or many, or as a class for expanded clones.

V gene	J gene	D gene	clone size	CDR3 protein	CDR3 DNA
TRBV5-4	TRBJ2-3	TRBD1	.	CASSFGQGPDTQYF	TGTGCCAGCAGCTTTGGACAGGGCCCAGATACGCAGTATTTT
TRBV6-7	TRBJ2-1	TRBD2	.	CASSNPWTGGTNEQFF	TGTGCCAGCAGTAATCCCTGGACGGGGGGGACGAATGAGCAGTTCTTC
TRBV9	TRBJ1-2	TRBD1	.	CASSLPAQGALGYTF	TGTGCCAGCAGCCTCCCGGCACAGGGGGCGCTTGGCTACACCTTC
TRBV3-1/TRBV3-2	TRBJ1-2	.	.	CASSPQDRLTNYGYTF	TGTGCCAGCAGCCCACAGGACAGACTCACTAACTATGGCTACACCTTC
TRBV5-1	TRBJ2-7	TRBD2	.	CASSPVAGDSYEQYF	TGCGCCAGCAGCCCTGTAGCGGGAGACTCCTACGAGCAGTACTTC
TRBV6-4	TRBJ2-3	TRBD1	.	CASSRRTGSTDTQYF	TGTGCCAGCAGCCGCCGGACAGGTAGCACAGATACGCAGTATTTT
TRBV6-4	TRBJ2-1	TRBD1	.	CASSDWGQGHNEQFF	TGTGCCAGCAGTGATTGGGGACAGGGTCACAATGAGCAGTTCTTC
TRBV18	TRBJ1-1	.	few	CASSPEFMNTEAFF	TGTGCCAGCTCACCAGAGTTCATGAACACTGAAGCTTTCTTT
TRBV7-2	TRBJ2-2	.	.	CASSSYYTGELFF	TGTGCCAGCAGCTCCTACTACACCGGGGAGCTGTTTTTT
TRBV5-5	TRBJ1-5	TRBD1	few	CASSWDSGGNQPQHF	TGTGCCAGCAGCTGGGACTCAGGGGGAAATCAGCCCCAGCATTTT
TRBV3-1/TRBV3-2	TRBJ1-2	TRBD1	.	CASSPRDRGRSGYGYTF	TGTGCCAGCAGCCCCCGGGACAGGGGGCGATCCGGCTATGGCTACACCTTC
TRBV6-5	TRBJ1-1	.	few	CASSPDPQGGTEAFF	TGTGCCAGCAGTCCTGACCCTCAGGGAGGCACTGAAGCTTTCTTT
TRBV5-4	TRBJ1-4	.	.	CASSPGLLLNEKLFF	TGTGCCAGCAGCCCGGGACTGCTACTCAATGAAAAACTGTTTTTT
TRBV12-5	TRBJ2-1	.	.	CASGPYRGRGQFF	TGTGCTAGTGGTCCCTACCGAGGGCGGGGGCAGTTCTTC
TRBV3-1/TRBV3-2	TRBJ1-2	TRBD1	few	CASSRLLQGADGYTF	TGTGCCAGCAGCCGCCTCTTACAGGGGGCAGATGGCTACACCTTC
TRBV6-1	TRBJ2-4	.	.	CASSEVAENIQYF	TGTGCCAGCAGTGAAGTGGCAGAAAACATTCAGTACTTC
TRBV5-1	TRBJ2-3	TRBD2	.	CASSLALAGGADTQYF	TGCGCCAGCAGCTTGGCGTTAGCGGGTGGCGCAGATACGCAGTATTTT
TRBV27	TRBJ2-1	.	.	CASSSRDLSGNEQFF	TGTGCCAGCAGTTCCCGGGACTTAAGTGGCAATGAGCAGTTCTTC
TRBV5-1	TRBJ1-1	TRBD1	.	CASSQIPGTVEAFF	TGCGCCAGCAGCCAGATACCCGGGACAGTAGAAGCTTTCTTT
TRBV5-6	TRBJ1-2	.	few	CASSSTTVPSYGYTF	TGTGCCAGCAGCTCCACGACAGTTCCCTCCTATGGCTACACCTTC
TRBV19	TRBJ1-1	TRBD1	.	CASSIGNRGTEAFF	TGTGCCAGTAGTATAGGGAACAGGGGCACTGAAGCTTTCTTT
TRBV7-3	TRBJ2-6	TRBD2	once	CASSLSPSGGLVSGANVLTF	TGTGCCAGCAGCTTATCCCCTAGCGGGGGATTGGTCTCTGGGGCCAACGTCCTGACTTTC
TRBV6-5	TRBJ2-5	.	.	CASSYRGETQYF	TGTGCCAGCAGTTACAGGGGTGAGACCCAGTACTTC
TRBV7-3	TRBJ1-6	.	.	CASSSSGVGVSSPLHF	TGTGCCAGCAGCTCTTCAGGGGTCGGCGTGAGTTCACCCCTCCACTTT
TRBV6-5	TRBJ2-5	TRBD1	.	CASSYSGQGVGETQYF	TGTGCCAGCAGTTACTCGGGACAGGGCGTCGGGGAGACCCAGTACTTC
TRBV7-3	TRBJ2-3	.	.	CASSPQGMGTDTQYF	TGTGCCAGCAGCCCGCAGGGTATGGGCACAGATACGCAGTATTTT
TRBV11-1	TRBJ2-3	TRBD1	.	CASSLRTGLTDTQYF	TGTGCCAGCAGCTTAAGGACAGGGCTCACAGATACGCAGTATTTT
TRBV5-1	TRBJ2-1	.	.	CASSPQNVADNEQFF	TGCGCCAGCAGCCCCCAGAATGTAGCCGACAATGAGCAGTTCTTC
TRBV7-9	TRBJ1-2	.	few	CASSLGRNYGYTF	TGTGCCAGCAGCTTAGGCAGAAACTATGGCTACACCTTC
TRBV2	TRBJ1-1	TRBD1	.	CASSRTGNTEAFF	TGTGCCAGCAGTAGGACAGGTAACACTGAAGCTTTCTTT
TRBV12-3/TRBV12-4	TRBJ1-1	.	.	CASSNREAFF	TGTGCCAGCAGTAACAGGGAAGCTTTCTTT
TRBV6-1	TRBJ1-6	.	.	CASSEGQVWKNSPLHF	TGTGCCAGCAGTGAAGGCCAGGTCTGGAAGAATTCACCCCTCCACTTT
TRBV5-8	TRBJ1-3	.	.	CASSPLPQGSGNTIYF	TGTGCCAGCAGCCCCCTCCCACAGGGATCTGGAAACACCATATATTTT
TRBV30	TRBJ1-3	.	.	CAWSVRQGSSGNTIYF	TGTGCCTGGAGTGTACGTCAGGGGAGCTCTGGAAACACCATATATTTT
TRBV24-1	TRBJ1-2	.	.	CATSDLPTGYGYTF	TGTGCCACCAGTGATTTGCCAACAGGGTACGGCTACACCTTC
TRBV19	TRBJ2-1	.	.	CASSIPARGRNEQFF	TGTGCCAGTAGTATACCCGCCAGGGGAAGGAATGAGCAGTTCTTC
TRBV19	TRBJ2-6	.	.	CASSITSLSGANVLTF	TGTGCCAGTAGTATAACCAGTCTCTCTGGGGCCAACGTCCTGACTTTC
TRBV18	TRBJ1-5	.	.	CASSDRTAGNQPQHF	TGTGCCAGCTCAGATCGGACAGCGGGCAATCAGCCCCAGCATTTT
TRBV6-5	TRBJ1-4	.	.	CASSKQGATNEKLFF	TGTGCCAGCAGCAAACAGGGCGCAACTAATGAAAAACTGTTTTTT
TRBV30	TRBJ1-1	.	.	CARSQRTEAFF	TGTGCCAGATCGCAGAGGACTGAAGCTTTCTTT
TRBV4-1	TRBJ1-2	.	.	CASSRTGQPNYGYTF	TGCGCCAGCAGCCGCACTGGACAGCCTAACTATGGCTACACCTTC
TRBV4-1	TRBJ1-6	TRBD1	.	CASSLGQVNSPLHF	TGCGCCAGCAGCCTCGGACAGGTTAATTCACCCCTCCACTTT